These 27 T cell receptor beta chains were all obtained from the same sample, sequenced in a study of blood T cell repertoires in COVID-19. The assay was immunoSEQ multiplex PCR, and TCRdb's table has in-frame clones only and misses some. The sample has a few hundred thousand clones, 84% seen once; the top ten hold 4% to 4.5%. Material for sequencing was peripheral blood. Receptor source: a man aged 55 to 70 with acute or convalescent COVID-19.

J is TRBJ2-1 and V is TRBV7-9; 11 nucleotides match TRBD2. The junction had 7 bases not matched to a gene; V was cut back by 6 bases and J by 3 bases. CDR1 and CDR2 from the germline V gene are SEHNR and FQNEAQ (reference sequence). The CDR3 covers 16 residues. The CDR3 spells CASRGPGLADYNEQFF. CDR3 coding DNA: TGTGCCAGCAGGGGCCCGGGACTAGCGGACTACAATGAGCAGTTCTTC.

This chain uses TRBV9 with TRBJ1-3; no firm D call. Germline lookup yields CDR1 SGDLS and CDR2 YYNGEE. The V gene lost 0 bases and the J gene lost 2 bases, with 9 bases spanning the gap. The CDR3 consists of 15 residues. CDR3 in amino acids: CASSVGLGAGNTIYF. The CDR3 nucleotides read TGTGCCAGCAGCGTAGGTCTAGGAGCTGGAAACACCATATATTTT.

V is TRBV2 and J is TRBJ2-2; 7 nucleotides line up with TRBD2. CDR1 is SNHLY, CDR2 FYNNEI, per germline. The CDR3 spans 14 residues. Unmatched junction bases numbered 5, after V lost 8 bases and J lost 2 bases. In nucleotides, the CDR3 is TGTGCCAGCCAGACTAGCAAAAACACCGGGGAGCTGTTTTTT. Translated: CASQTSKNTGELFF.

In DNA form, the CDR3 reads TGTGCCAGCTCACCACCTAATTTATCGGGCCAAGAGACCCAGTACTTC. The encoded protein is CASSPPNLSGQETQYF. The rearrangement uses TRBV18 and TRBJ2-5; D remains ambiguous. Deletions cut 0 bases from V and 1 base from J, with 12 bases between. CDR3 size: 16 residues. CDR1 KGHSH and CDR2 LQKENI come from the germline V gene.

The rearrangement links TRBV5-4 to TRBJ2-7; TRBD1 matches 9 bases. Germline trimming cut 4 bases from V and 5 bases from J; bases unmatched to any gene: 7. Germline loops: CDR1 SGHNT, CDR2 YYREEE (reference sequence). The CDR3 has 14 residues. The CDR3 here is CASSLRQGVNEQYF. The CDR3 DNA follows: TGTGCCAGCAGCCTCCGACAGGGGGTAAACGAGCAGTACTTC.

The J gene is TRBJ2-7, the V gene TRBV6-5, with 8 nucleotides matching TRBD1. Germline V CDR1 and CDR2: MNHEY, SVGAGI. The CDR3 extends over 14 amino acids. After removal of 2 bases from V and 5 bases from J, the junction contained 5 bases not matched to a gene. CDR3 nucleotides: TGTGCCAGCAGTTACGGCAGGGGGCATAACGAGCAGTACTTC. The encoded protein is CASSYGRGHNEQYF.

Note on this clone: The sample contains more than one DNA sequence encoding this CDR3. The chain links TRBV7-8 to TRBJ2-1; 16 bases map to TRBD2. CDR1 is SGHVS, CDR2 FQNEAQ, per germline. The CDR3 has 17 amino acids. V was pared by 3 bases and J by 5 bases, with 4 bases of the junction left unmatched. CDR3 residues: CASSLGLAGGPHNEQFF. Here the CDR3 DNA reads TGTGCCAGCAGCTTGGGACTAGCGGGAGGGCCCCACAATGAGCAGTTCTTC.

Here the CDR3 DNA reads TGCAGTGCTAGTATAGAGCGAGGGCAGAATGGCTACACCTTC. This encodes CSASIERGQNGYTF. V usage is TRBV20-1 and J usage is TRBJ1-2; D call uncertain. The germline V and J ends were trimmed by 3 bases and 6 bases, with 17 bases remaining between them. This CDR3 region has 14 residues. Germline CDR1 and CDR2: DFQATT and SNEGSKA (reference sequence).

The DNA for the CDR3 is TGTGCCAGCAGCCGAGAGGAGGGTAGGCTTGAGACCCAGTACTTC. Amino acids: CASSREEGRLETQYF. The chain links TRBV13 to TRBJ2-5, with D maybe TRBD2 (6 bases). The CDR3 extends over 15 amino acids. Germline CDR1 PRHDT, CDR2 FYEKMQ (reference sequence). Deletions cut 5 bases from V and 5 bases from J, with 18 bases between. The variable domain in full, with the rest retrieved from reference TRBV13 and TRBJ2-5, is AAGVIQSPRHLIKEKRETATLKCYPIPRHDTVYWYQQGPGQDPQFLISFYEKMQSDKGSIPDRFSAQQFSDYHSELNMSSLELGDSALYFCASSREEGRLETQYFGPGTRLLVL.

CDR3 in amino acids: CASSEGAGEQSEAFF. The CDR3 nucleotides read TGTGCCAGCAGTGAGGGAGCCGGAGAGCAATCTGAAGCTTTCTTT. This chain joins TRBV6-4 and TRBJ1-1, with D unclear. Between the trimmed V and J ends, which lost 3 bases and 6 bases, there was a span of 17 bases. CDR1 MRHNA and CDR2 SNTAGT come from the germline V gene. This CDR3 is built from 15 residues.

V is TRBV11-3 and J is TRBJ2-7; TRBD1 matches at 7 bases. CDR1 and CDR2 from the germline V gene are SGHNT and YENEEA. The CDR3 runs 16 residues. J lost 2 bases, V lost 5 bases, and 12 bases had no gene match. CDR3 residues: CASSPQAGTVPYEQYF. DNA for the CDR3: TGTGCCAGCAGCCCGCAAGCCGGGACAGTTCCCTACGAGCAGTACTTC.

This chain joins TRBV4-1 and TRBJ2-7; 9 nucleotides agree with TRBD1. The CDR3 is 15 residues long. Germline V gene lookup returns CDR1 MGHRA and CDR2 YSYEKL. V gave up 1 base and J gave up 2 bases; unmatched junction bases: 3. The CDR3 sequence is CASSQVTGGPYEQYF. CDR3 DNA sequence: TGCGCCAGCAGCCAAGTAACAGGGGGCCCCTACGAGCAGTACTTC.

This clone came up once. The chain is built from TRBV5-1 and TRBJ1-4; tentative D call: TRBD1 (6 bases). This CDR3 has 16 residues. Germline CDR1 reads SGHRS; CDR2 reads YFSETQ. Trimming shortened V by 5 bases and J by 8 bases, and 22 bases separated the two germline ends. The CDR3 region has the DNA TGCGCCAGCAGTTACGACCGGGACAAAGGATTCGAAAAACTGTTTTTT. As protein: CASSYDRDKGFEKLFF.

This clone was detected only a few times. The chain is built from TRBV19 and TRBJ2-2; maybe TRBD2 (6 bases). Germline V gene lookup returns CDR1 LNHDA and CDR2 SQIVND (reference sequence). With 6 bases removed from V and 1 base from J, the gap between germline ends came to 15 bases. This CDR3 region has 16 residues. The CDR3 reads CASRQTRGRNTGELFF. For the CDR3, the DNA is TGTGCCAGTAGACAGACTAGAGGGAGGAACACCGGGGAGCTGTTTTTT.

Turning to this clone: This sample also contains other DNA sequences that code for the same CDR3. The rearrangement links TRBV12-3 or TRBV12-4 to TRBJ2-5; D call uncertain. The length of the CDR3 is 13 residues. Trimming removed 5 bases at V and 1 base at J, with 8 bases between. Here the CDR3 reads CASSPTGQETQYF. The CDR3 DNA reads as TGTGCCAGCAGTCCAACTGGCCAAGAGACCCAGTACTTC.

V and J are TRBV11-3 and TRBJ2-1; D is undetermined. The ends were cut back, 0 bases at V and 6 bases at J, with 9 bases in the middle. The CDR3 sequence is 14 residues long. CDR1 and CDR2 from the germline V gene are SGHNT and YENEEA. CDR3 DNA: TGTGCCAGCAGCTTAGAGTTTAGGAGCAATGAGCAGTTCTTC. Translation gives CASSLEFRSNEQFF.

The V and J genes are TRBV7-3 and TRBJ2-1, with TRBD2 matching over 11 bases. This CDR3 contains 16 residues. Trimming took 5 bases from V and 4 from J; bases not matched to a gene: 7. CDR1 and CDR2 from the germline V gene are SGHTA and FQGTGA. Written as DNA, the CDR3 is TGTGCCAGCAGCCCTGTAGCGGGGGGGTCTTACAATGAGCAGTTCTTC. Translation: CASSPVAGGSYNEQFF. The whole variable domain, remainder taken from reference TRBV7-3 and TRBJ2-1, is GAGVSQTPSNKVTEKGKYVELRCDPISGHTALYWYRQSLGQGPEFLIYFQGTGAADDSGLPNDRFFAVRPEGSVSTLKIQRTERGDSAVYLCASSPVAGGSYNEQFFGPGTRLTVL.

J is TRBJ1-2 and V is TRBV5-1, with 7 positions matching TRBD1. This CDR3 spans 13 amino acids. CDR1 and CDR2 (germline): SGHRS, YFSETQ. The ends lost 4 bases at V and 4 bases at J; junction bases unmatched: 4. CDR3 DNA: TGCGCCAGCAGCCCCCGGACAGGCTATGGCTACACCTTC. Translation: CASSPRTGYGYTF. Combining the CDR3 with reference TRBV5-1 and TRBJ1-2 gives the whole variable domain KAGVTQTPRYLIKTRGQQVTLSCSPISGHRSVSWYQQTPGQGLQFLFEYFSETQRNKGNFPGRFSGRQFSNSRSEMNVSTLELGDSALYLCASSPRTGYGYTFGSGTRLTVV.

The J gene is TRBJ1-5, the V gene TRBV27, with D perhaps TRBD1 (5 bases). V was trimmed by 7 bases and J by 2 bases, leaving 9 bases between them. The CDR3 runs to 13 residues. Germline V CDR1 and CDR2: MNHEY, SMNVEV (reference sequence). This CDR3 reads CASNAGGNQPQHF. The CDR3 DNA is TGTGCCAGCAACGCGGGGGGCAATCAGCCCCAGCATTTT.

This sequence joins TRBV13 and TRBJ2-7; 10 bases align to TRBD1. Trimming at V came to 5 bases and at J to 2 bases, leaving 6 bases not matched to a gene. The CDR3 loop spans 15 amino acids. Looked up from germline, CDR1 is PRHDT and CDR2 is FYEKMQ (reference sequence). CDR3 coding DNA: TGTGCCAGCAGCCCCGGGACAGGGGTCCCCTACGAGCAGTACTTC. Translation gives CASSPGTGVPYEQYF.

This sequence joins TRBV2 and TRBJ2-7, with D possibly being TRBD2 (5 bases). Germline loops: CDR1 SNHLY, CDR2 FYNNEI. The V end was cut by 4 bases, the J end by 0 bases, with 10 bases between. The CDR3 extends over 14 amino acids. CDR3 DNA sequence: TGTGCCAGCAGTGGTACTAGACTCTCCTACGAGCAGTACTTC. This gives the protein CASSGTRLSYEQYF.

V and J are TRBV28 and TRBJ2-7; TRBD2 agrees at 13 bases. J lost 2 bases, V lost 2 bases, and 12 bases had no gene match. CDR3 length: 19 amino acids. The germline gives CDR1 MDHEN, CDR2 SYDVKM. CDR3 in DNA: TGTGCCAGCAGTTTAATCCACGGGGGGACTAGCGGGACCACCTACGAGCAGTACTTC. This gives the protein CASSLIHGGTSGTTYEQYF.

V is TRBV6-4 and J is TRBJ2-1; the D is unclear. The V gene's germline CDR1 is MRHNA and CDR2 SNTAGT. Trimming left V 0 bases short and J 0 bases short, with 9 bases between. The CDR3 contains 16 residues. The CDR3 nucleotides read TGTGCCAGCAGTGACTCTCCTCGGAGCTCCTACAATGAGCAGTTCTTC. Its protein is CASSDSPRSSYNEQFF.

This rearrangement joins TRBV9 to TRBJ2-5, with 7 nucleotides matching TRBD1. The germline gives CDR1 SGDLS, CDR2 YYNGEE. Losses at the gene ends were 3 bases for V and 6 bases for J; bases not matched to a gene: 5. CDR3 size: 13 residues. The CDR3 DNA is TGTGCCAGCAGCGCCGGGACAGAAAAGACCCAGTACTTC. It is translated as CASSAGTEKTQYF. The full variable domain, completed using reference TRBV9 and TRBJ2-5, is DSGVTQTPKHLITATGQRVTLRCSPRSGDLSVYWYQQSLDQGLQFLIQYYNGEERAKGNILERFSAQQFPDLHSELNLSSLELGDSALYFCASSAGTEKTQYFGPGTRLLVL.

The chain links TRBV19 to TRBJ2-2; D might be TRBD2 (5 bases). The CDR3 runs to 15 residues. Germline CDR1 LNHDA, CDR2 SQIVND (reference sequence). V lost 3 bases to trimming and J lost 7 bases, with 15 bases between them. CDR3 DNA: TGTGCCAGTAGTATTGGGGAGATGGGCGGCGGGGAGCTGTTTTTT. Its protein is CASSIGEMGGGELFF. The full variable domain, with the rest looked up from reference TRBV19 and TRBJ2-2, is DGGITQSPKYLFRKEGQNVTLSCEQNLNHDAMYWYRQDPGQGLRLIYYSQIVNDFQKGDIAEGYSVSREKKESFPLTVTSAQKNPTAFYLCASSIGEMGGGELFFGEGSRLTVL.

The rearrangement links TRBV30 to TRBJ1-2; tentatively, D is TRBD1 (6 bases). With 3 bases removed from V and 0 bases from J, the gap between germline ends came to 17 bases. CDR1 is GTSNPN, CDR2 SVGIG, per germline (reference sequence). CDR3 length: 16 residues. The CDR3 sequence is CAWRGLQGAANYGYTF. CDR3 in DNA: TGTGCCTGGAGGGGCCTACAGGGAGCCGCTAACTATGGCTACACCTTC.

The chain uses TRBV6-2 or TRBV6-3 and TRBJ1-2; D is uncertain. The CDR3 is 14 amino acids. CDR1 is MNHEY, CDR2 SVGEGT, per germline. The V and J ends lost 4 bases and 6 bases respectively, with 15 bases between them. DNA of the CDR3: TGTGCCAGCAGTTCACACTTCAGACAAAATGGCTACACCTTC. Its translation is CASSSHFRQNGYTF.